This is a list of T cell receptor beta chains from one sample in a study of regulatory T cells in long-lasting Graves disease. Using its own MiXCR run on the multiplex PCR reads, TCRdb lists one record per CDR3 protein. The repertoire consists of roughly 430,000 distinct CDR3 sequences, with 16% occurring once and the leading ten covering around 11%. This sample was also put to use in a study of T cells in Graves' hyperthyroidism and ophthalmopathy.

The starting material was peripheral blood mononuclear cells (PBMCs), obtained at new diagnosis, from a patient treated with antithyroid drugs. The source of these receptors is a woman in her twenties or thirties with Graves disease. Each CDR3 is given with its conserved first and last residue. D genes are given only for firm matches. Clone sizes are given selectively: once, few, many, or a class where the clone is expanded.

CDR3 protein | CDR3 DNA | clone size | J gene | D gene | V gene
CASSPRSYSYEQYF | TGTGCCAGCAGCCCGAGATCCTACTCCTACGAGCAGTACTTC | few | TRBJ2-7 | NA | TRBV5-8
CASSLFSGVAEQYF | TGTGCCAGCAGCTTGTTTTCGGGGGTGGCCGAGCAGTACTTC | many | TRBJ2-7 | NA | TRBV12-3/TRBV12-4
CSARANRAGSVEQYF | TGCAGTGCTAGAGCAAATAGAGCGGGGTCCGTCGAGCAGTACTTC | many | TRBJ2-7 | TRBD2 | TRBV20-1
CASSLAGRVMETQYF | TGCGCCAGCAGCTTGGCGGGCAGGGTGATGGAGACCCAGTACTTC | NA | TRBJ2-5 | NA | TRBV5-1
CSVGWGSYQTDEQFF | TGCAGCGTTGGATGGGGGAGTTACCAAACGGATGAGCAGTTCTTC | many | TRBJ2-1 | NA | TRBV29-1
CSATSPTGNTEAFF | TGCAGTGCTACTTCACCGACAGGGAACACTGAAGCTTTCTTT | many | TRBJ1-1 | NA | TRBV20-1
CASNGGNTDTQYF | TGTGCCAGCAACGGGGGGAACACAGATACGCAGTATTTT | many | TRBJ2-3 | TRBD2 | TRBV12-3/TRBV12-4
CASSQEGTGLGNSPLHF | TGCGCCAGCAGCCAAGAAGGGACAGGACTGGGGAATTCACCCCTCCACTTT | NA | TRBJ1-6 | TRBD1 | TRBV4-1
CASSSKTSGPAYEQYF | TGCGCCAGCAGCTCCAAGACTAGCGGGCCCGCCTACGAGCAGTACTTC | many | TRBJ2-7 | TRBD2 | TRBV5-1
CSASQSGRDLRTQYF | TGCAGTGCTAGTCAGAGCGGGAGAGACCTTAGGACCCAGTACTTC | many | TRBJ2-5 | TRBD2 | TRBV20-1
CASSASDSAYEQYF | TGTGCCAGCAGCGCGTCTGACAGTGCCTACGAGCAGTACTTC | many | TRBJ2-7 | NA | TRBV9
CASSDRPYEQYF | TGTGCCAGCAGTGACAGGCCCTACGAGCAGTACTTC | NA | TRBJ2-7 | NA | TRBV5-5
CASGTGSNEQFF | TGTGCCAGCGGGACAGGGTCGAATGAGCAGTTCTTC | NA | TRBJ2-1 | TRBD1 | TRBV6-1
CASSRGQTNQPQHF | TGTGCCAGCAGCCGGGGACAGACCAATCAGCCCCAGCATTTT | many | TRBJ1-5 | TRBD1 | TRBV6-1